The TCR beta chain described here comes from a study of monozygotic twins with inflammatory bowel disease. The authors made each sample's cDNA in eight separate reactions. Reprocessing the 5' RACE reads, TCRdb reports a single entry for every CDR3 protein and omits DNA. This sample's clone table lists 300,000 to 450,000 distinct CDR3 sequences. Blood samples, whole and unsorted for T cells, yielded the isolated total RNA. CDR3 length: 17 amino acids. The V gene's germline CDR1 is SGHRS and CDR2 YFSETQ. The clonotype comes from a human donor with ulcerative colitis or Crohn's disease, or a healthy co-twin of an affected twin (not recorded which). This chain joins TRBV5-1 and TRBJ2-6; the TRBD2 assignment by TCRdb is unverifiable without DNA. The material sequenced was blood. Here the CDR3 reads CASRARVVVSGANVLTF.